The rows below give T cell receptor beta chains drawn from one sample of a study of long-term antiretroviral therapy in people with HIV. The repertoire was sequenced with immunoSEQ multiplex PCR; TCRdb's copy has only in-frame clones and lacks some. The sample holds about 25,000 clones, roughly 80% seen once. Sequencing was performed on unsorted PBMCs, taken 2.1 years after starting antiretroviral therapy. The receptors stem from a young man with HIV. The CDR3 runs from the conserved cysteine through the conserved F or W. The D gene is left open where the match is weak. The size entry is marked missing in some rows and otherwise reads once, few, many or a size class.

11,.,TRBJ2-5,.,TRBV2,CASSEGETQYF,TGTGCCAGCAGTGAGGGAGAGACCCAGTACTTC
15,.,TRBJ2-7,TRBD2,TRBV27,CASGGLAGDSYEQYF,TGTGCCAGTGGCGGACTAGCGGGGGACTCCTACGAGCAGTACTTC
13,.,TRBJ2-7,.,TRBV30,CAWSVGTPLEQYF,TGTGCCTGGAGTGTCGGGACACCTCTCGAGCAGTACTTC
15,once,TRBJ2-1,.,TRBV10-3,CAISESRAGVNEQFF,TGTGCCATCAGTGAGTCGAGGGCAGGGGTCAATGAGCAGTTCTTC
14,few,TRBJ1-3,.,TRBV19,CASSGTVAGNTIYF,TGTGCCAGTAGCGGGACTGTAGCTGGAAACACCATATATTTT
15,few,TRBJ1-5,.,TRBV6-1,CASQGSSRLNQPQHF,TGTGCCAGCCAGGGAAGCTCTCGGCTCAATCAGCCCCAGCATTTT
15,.,TRBJ1-2,.,TRBV5-1,CASSRSTDPTIGYTF,TGCGCCAGCAGCCGCTCGACCGACCCAACTATCGGCTACACCTTC
16,.,TRBJ2-1,TRBD2,TRBV28,CASSPLALLSYNEQFF,TGTGCCAGCAGCCCACTAGCGTTGTTATCCTACAATGAGCAGTTCTTC
15,.,TRBJ2-1,.,TRBV27,CASSFMGKNLNEQFF,TGTGCCAGCAGTTTCATGGGGAAGAACCTCAATGAGCAGTTCTTC
15,.,TRBJ2-1,.,TRBV5-6,CASSPYGGSYNEQFF,TGTGCCAGCAGCCCCTACGGGGGCTCCTACAATGAGCAGTTCTTC
14,.,TRBJ2-7,.,TRBV19,CASSISGQPYEQYF,TGTGCCAGTAGTATCAGCGGACAGCCCTACGAGCAGTACTTC
13,.,TRBJ1-1,.,TRBV28,CASSLPVNTEAFF,TGTGCCAGCAGTTTACCGGTGAACACTGAAGCTTTCTTT
12,.,TRBJ2-5,.,TRBV28,CASIQGGETQYF,TGTGCCAGCATACAGGGTGGAGAGACCCAGTACTTC
15,.,TRBJ1-3,.,TRBV7-9,CASSDGTGSGNTIYF,TGTGCCAGCAGCGACGGGACGGGCTCTGGAAACACCATATATTTT
15,few,TRBJ1-5,.,TRBV2,CASSDSRVSNQPQHF,TGTGCCAGCAGTGATTCTAGGGTGAGCAATCAGCCCCAGCATTTT
12,.,TRBJ1-2,.,TRBV30,CAWRGAINGYTF,TGTGCCTGGAGAGGCGCAATAAATGGCTACACCTTC
14,.,TRBJ1-1,.,TRBV5-1,CASSFASLNTEAFF,TGCGCCAGCAGCTTCGCGAGCTTGAACACTGAAGCTTTCTTT
11,.,TRBJ2-7,.,TRBV5-4,CASSSGSEQYF,TGTGCCAGCAGCTCCGGGAGCGAGCAGTACTTC
17,.,TRBJ1-5,TRBD1,TRBV28,CASSLGRTGYSNQPQHF,TGTGCCAGCAGTTTAGGCCGGACAGGATATAGCAATCAGCCCCAGCATTTT
15,.,TRBJ2-3,.,TRBV2,CASSEQGFSTDTQYF,TGTGCCAGCAGTGAACAGGGGTTTAGCACAGATACGCAGTATTTT
14,.,TRBJ1-2,.,TRBV5-1,CASSPSGARYGYTF,TGCGCCAGCAGCCCCTCGGGGGCGCGATATGGCTACACCTTC
20,.,TRBJ2-3,TRBD2,TRBV5-1,CASSFRGLAGGLRRLDTQYF,TGCGCCAGCAGCTTCAGGGGACTAGCGGGGGGGCTGAGACGTTTAGATACGCAGTATTTT
14,.,TRBJ1-2,TRBD1,TRBV10-3,CAIRRDRPNYGYTF,TGTGCCATCCGAAGGGACAGGCCTAACTATGGCTACACCTTC
15,.,TRBJ2-7,TRBD1,TRBV5-1,CASSRSGTGSDEQYF,TGCGCCAGCAGCCGCTCCGGGACAGGGTCGGACGAGCAGTACTTC
15,.,TRBJ2-1,.,TRBV10-1,CASSESGRPYNEQFF,TGCGCCAGCAGTGAAAGTGGCCGGCCCTACAATGAGCAGTTCTTC
12,.,TRBJ1-2,.,TRBV5-5,CASTDSLYGYTF,TGTGCCAGCACCGACAGCCTCTATGGCTACACCTTC
15,.,TRBJ1-2,TRBD1,TRBV30,CAWSVGGQGNYGYTF,TGTGCCTGGAGTGTTGGGGGACAGGGGAACTATGGCTACACCTTC
15,.,TRBJ2-7,.,TRBV4-1,CASSRSLEVPYEQYF,TGCGCCAGCAGCCGCTCTTTGGAGGTCCCCTACGAGCAGTACTTC
15,.,TRBJ2-7,.,TRBV7-2,CASSLSGGNNYEQYF,TGTGCCAGCAGCTTAAGTGGCGGGAACAACTACGAGCAGTACTTC
16,.,TRBJ2-7,.,TRBV11-2,CASSWRGAGYPYEQYF,TGTGCCAGCAGCTGGAGGGGGGCAGGGTACCCTTACGAGCAGTACTTC
17,few,TRBJ1-2,.,TRBV7-8,CASSPRSRHTNNYGYTF,TGTGCCAGCAGCCCAAGGAGCAGACACACGAACAACTATGGCTACACCTTC
14,.,TRBJ1-5,TRBD1,TRBV18,CASSLGTGYQPQHF,TGTGCCAGCTCACTTGGGACAGGGTATCAGCCCCAGCATTTT
15,few,TRBJ1-3,.,TRBV28,CASSLAGMLGNTIYF,TGTGCCAGCAGTTTAGCAGGGATGCTTGGAAACACCATATATTTT
11,.,TRBJ1-2,.,TRBV28,CASEGNYGYTF,TGTGCCAGCGAGGGGAACTATGGCTACACCTTC
15,.,TRBJ2-1,TRBD2,TRBV13,CASSSGTSGVNEQFF,TGTGCCAGCAGCTCCGGGACTAGCGGGGTCAATGAGCAGTTCTTC
16,.,TRBJ2-2,TRBD1,TRBV6-5,CASSYSTGEWTGELFF,TGTGCCAGCAGTTACTCGACAGGGGAATGGACCGGGGAGCTGTTTTTT
11,once,TRBJ2-1,.,TRBV5-1,CASRSRFEQFF,TGCGCCAGCAGAAGTCGGTTTGAGCAGTTCTTC
17,.,TRBJ2-5,TRBD2,TRBV27,CASSLTTSVLGQETQYF,TGTGCCAGCAGTTTGACGACTAGCGTCTTGGGCCAAGAGACCCAGTACTTC
15,.,TRBJ1-4,.,TRBV7-2,CASSFTDGTNEKLFF,TGTGCCAGCAGCTTTACGGACGGCACGAATGAAAAACTGTTTTTT
16,.,TRBJ2-7,TRBD2,TRBV10-3,CAISGGSGRVSYEQYF,TGTGCCATCAGTGGGGGTAGCGGGAGGGTCTCCTACGAGCAGTACTTC